A single sample gave rise to the 2 T cell receptor beta chains below, sequenced in a study of cytomegalovirus exposure and HLA in healthy donors. Primers included in the PCR were 60 Vbeta and 13 Jbeta primers. Some clones are missing from TCRdb's copy, which holds only in-frame ones; the method was immunoSEQ multiplex PCR. The sample includes 55,000 to 75,000 clones. The specimen was PBMCs. The receptors stem from a male donor in good health and CMV-seronegative.

The chain joins TRBV28 to TRBJ1-1; TRBD1 is a possible D gene (5 bases). The germline V gene encodes CDR1 MDHEN and CDR2 SYDVKM. Trimming removed 8 bases from V and 1 base from J, with 5 bases in between. The CDR3 consists of 11 residues. This CDR3 reads CASGQNTEAFF. CDR3 sequence (DNA): TGTGCCAGCGGACAGAACACTGAAGCTTTCTTT.

The chain combines TRBV27 with TRBJ1-6; D is possibly TRBD1 (6 bases). CDR1 MNHEY and CDR2 SMNVEV come from the germline V gene (reference sequence). The CDR3 is made up of 13 amino acids. The ends were cut back, 6 bases at V and 11 bases at J, with 14 bases in the middle. CDR3 nucleotide sequence: TGTGCCAGCAGCGAAGGGGGGGTACCACCCCTCCACTTT. Residues: CASSEGGVPPLHF.